This T cell receptor (beta chain) came from a study of CD8+ T cells in alopecia areata. Study background: Treatment of the treated patients consisted of oral tofacitinib, 5 to 10 mg twice daily. Findings and caveats of the study: Greater clonality was observed in lesional scalp samples, especially alopecia totalis/universalis, versus normal scalp. Patients displayed less clarity in TCR sharing than mice, a finding possibly related to HLA.

About this clone: Antigen unknown.

From alopecia areata patients, lesional scalp punch biopsies and peripheral blood were collected. The CDR3 spans 14 residues. The ends were cut back, 7 bases at V and 2 bases at J, with 14 bases in the middle. Germline V gives CDR1 SGHAT, CDR2 FQNNGV. TCR sequencing used cDNA made by reverse transcription of extracted RNA. Sequenced by immunoSEQ multiplex PCR; TCRdb stores in-frame clones only, minus some. Among about 150,000 clones listed, around 50% were seen once. The receptor was derived from a human donor with alopecia areata. The rearrangement links TRBV11-2 to TRBJ2-5, with D possibly TRBD2 on 5 matching bases. Sequenced material: CD4+ T cells sorted from blood, taken at week 0. The CDR3 here is CASNPGLLQETQYF. The CDR3 coding sequence is TGTGCCAGCAACCCCGGACTGTTACAAGAGACCCAGTACTTC.